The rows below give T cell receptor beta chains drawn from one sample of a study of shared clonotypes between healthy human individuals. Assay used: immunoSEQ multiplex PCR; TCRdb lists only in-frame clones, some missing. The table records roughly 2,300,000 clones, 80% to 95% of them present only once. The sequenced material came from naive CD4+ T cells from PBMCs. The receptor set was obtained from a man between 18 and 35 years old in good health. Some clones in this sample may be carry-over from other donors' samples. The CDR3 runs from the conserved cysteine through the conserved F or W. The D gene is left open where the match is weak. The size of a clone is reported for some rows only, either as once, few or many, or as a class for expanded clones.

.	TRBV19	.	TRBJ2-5	CATVQAETRYQETQYF	TGTGCCACCGTTCAAGCCGAAACAAGGTACCAAGAGACCCAGTACTTC
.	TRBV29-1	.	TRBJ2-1	CSDLRPYNEQFF	TGCAGCGACCTTAGGCCGTACAATGAGCAGTTCTTC
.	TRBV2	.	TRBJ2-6	CASSARGRPSSGANVLTF	TGTGCCAGCAGTGCCCGAGGACGCCCGAGCTCTGGGGCCAACGTCCTGACTTTC
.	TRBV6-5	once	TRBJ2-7	CASSTPRQSYEQYF	TGTGCCAGCAGCACACCCCGACAGTCCTACGAGCAGTACTTC
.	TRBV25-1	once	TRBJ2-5	CATSEGGRETQYF	TGTGCCACAAGTGAAGGGGGACGCGAGACCCAGTACTTC
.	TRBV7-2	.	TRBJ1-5	CASSYSAFRGNQPQHF	TGTGCCAGCAGCTACTCAGCTTTTAGGGGCAATCAGCCCCAGCATTTT
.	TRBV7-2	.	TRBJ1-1	CASSLRPRIGNEAFF	TGTGCCAGCAGCTTAAGACCCCGAATCGGTAACGAAGCTTTCTTT
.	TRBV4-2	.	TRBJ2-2	CASSQETVGELFF	TGTGCCAGCAGCCAAGAAACGGTGGGGGAGCTGTTTTTT
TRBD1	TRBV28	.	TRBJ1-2	CASSFLDRGNYGYTF	TGTGCCAGCAGTTTCCTGGACAGGGGCAACTATGGCTACACCTTC
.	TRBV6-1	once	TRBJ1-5	CASSEYIGAWVQPQHF	TGTGCCAGCAGTGAATATATCGGGGCGTGGGTTCAGCCCCAGCATTTT
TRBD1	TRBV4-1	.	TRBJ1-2	CASSQAGTGGWLGYTF	TGCGCCAGCAGCCAAGCCGGAACAGGGGGCTGGCTGGGCTACACCTTC
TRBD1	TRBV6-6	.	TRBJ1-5	CASTGQSNQPQHF	TGTGCCAGCACGGGACAGAGCAATCAGCCCCAGCATTTT
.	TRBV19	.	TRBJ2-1	CASSIDSGSYNEQFF	TGTGCCAGTAGTATAGACAGCGGCTCCTACAATGAGCAGTTCTTC
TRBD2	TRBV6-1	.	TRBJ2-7	CASSEFTISGPSYEQYF	TGTGCCAGCAGTGAATTCACGATTAGCGGGCCGTCCTACGAGCAGTACTTC
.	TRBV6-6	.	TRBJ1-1	CASTRGLAEAFF	TGTGCCAGCACCAGGGGTTTGGCTGAAGCTTTCTTT
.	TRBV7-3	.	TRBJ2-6	CASSLTLRASGANVLTF	TGTGCCAGCAGCTTAACGCTGCGGGCCTCTGGGGCCAACGTCCTGACTTTC
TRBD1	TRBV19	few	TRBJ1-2	CASSRDSTNYGYTF	TGTGCCAGTAGTCGGGACAGTACTAACTATGGCTACACCTTC
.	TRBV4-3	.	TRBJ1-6	CASSQDTAGNSPLHF	TGCGCCAGCAGCCAAGACACCGCGGGGAATTCACCCCTCCACTTT
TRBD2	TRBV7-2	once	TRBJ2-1	CASSPPRTSGDEQFF	TGTGCCAGCAGCCCCCCCCGGACTAGTGGCGATGAGCAGTTCTTC
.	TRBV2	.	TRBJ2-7	CASSEKRTYEQYF	TGTGCCAGCAGTGAGAAGCGGACCTACGAGCAGTACTTC
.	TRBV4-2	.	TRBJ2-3	CASSDRDPWADTQYF	TGTGCCAGCAGCGACCGGGACCCCTGGGCAGATACGCAGTATTTT
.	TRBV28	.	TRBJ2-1	CASSSPMDSYNEQFF	TGTGCCAGCAGTTCCCCTATGGATTCCTACAATGAGCAGTTCTTC
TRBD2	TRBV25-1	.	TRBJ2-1	CASSDSIAGGLQQFF	TGTGCCAGCAGTGACTCAATAGCGGGAGGGCTTCAGCAGTTCTTC
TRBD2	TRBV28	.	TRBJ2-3	CASRAGDGTDTQYF	TGTGCCAGCCGGGCGGGAGACGGCACAGATACGCAGTATTTT
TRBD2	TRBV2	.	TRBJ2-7	CASAGGPGSGGRGYEQYF	TGTGCCAGCGCTGGTGGACCCGGTAGCGGGGGGAGAGGCTACGAGCAGTACTTC
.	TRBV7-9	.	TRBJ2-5	CASSLGGPSETQYF	TGTGCCAGCAGCTTAGGAGGGCCTTCAGAGACCCAGTACTTC
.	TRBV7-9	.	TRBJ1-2	CASSLGEGYGYTF	TGTGCCAGCAGCTTGGGAGAGGGCTATGGCTACACCTTC
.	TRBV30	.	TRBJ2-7	CAWSVGGTAYEQYF	TGTGCCTGGAGTGTTGGAGGGACCGCCTACGAGCAGTACTTC
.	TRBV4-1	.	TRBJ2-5	CASSQDFSPGGKETQYF	TGCGCCAGCAGCCAAGATTTCTCTCCGGGCGGGAAGGAGACCCAGTACTTC
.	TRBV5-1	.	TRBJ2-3	CASSNEGYVGTDTQYF	TGCGCCAGCAGCAACGAGGGGTACGTGGGCACAGATACGCAGTATTTT
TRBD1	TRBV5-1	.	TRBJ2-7	CASSSNPGQGAGREQYF	TGCGCCAGCAGCTCGAACCCGGGACAGGGGGCGGGGAGGGAGCAGTACTTC
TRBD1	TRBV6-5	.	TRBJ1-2	CASSYGQGVNYGYTF	TGTGCCAGCAGTTACGGACAGGGGGTAAACTATGGCTACACCTTC
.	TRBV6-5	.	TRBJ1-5	CASSYSYRVEPQHF	TGTGCCAGCAGTTACTCATACAGGGTGGAGCCCCAGCATTTT
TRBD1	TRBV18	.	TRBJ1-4	CASSLGTGENEKLFF	TGTGCCAGCTCCCTCGGGACAGGGGAGAATGAAAAACTGTTTTTT
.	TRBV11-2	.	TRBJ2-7	CASSPTRNEQYF	TGTGCCAGCAGCCCGACTCGTAACGAGCAGTACTTC
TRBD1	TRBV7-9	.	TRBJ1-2	CASSPQGGGNGYTF	TGTGCCAGCAGCCCCCAGGGGGGGGGCAATGGCTACACCTTC
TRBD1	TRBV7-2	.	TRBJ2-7	CASSLRRTGGEQYF	TGTGCCAGCAGCTTAAGACGGACAGGGGGCGAGCAGTACTTC
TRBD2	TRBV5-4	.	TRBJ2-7	CASSLGGLAGSEQYF	TGTGCCAGCAGCTTGGGAGGTCTAGCGGGGAGCGAGCAGTACTTC
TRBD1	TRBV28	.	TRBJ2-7	CASHDRAFSYEQYF	TGTGCCAGCCATGACAGGGCCTTCTCCTACGAGCAGTACTTC
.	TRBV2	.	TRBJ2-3	CASHLDSRTDTQYF	TGTGCCAGCCACCTTGACTCGCGCACAGATACGCAGTATTTT
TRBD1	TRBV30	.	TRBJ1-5	CAWSLRQGNQPQHF	TGTGCCTGGAGTCTTAGACAGGGTAATCAGCCCCAGCATTTT